Presented here are 15 T cell receptor beta chains from one specimen sequenced in a study of shared clonotypes between healthy human individuals. CD45RO-negative cells were positively selected for CCR7, leaving out terminally differentiated effector memory CD45RA+ cells. The data were produced by immunoSEQ multiplex PCR, yet TCRdb's version contains in-frame clones alone and is incomplete. The table records about 750,000 clones, 80% to 95% of them present only once. The sequenced sample consisted of naive CD8+ T cells sorted from blood. All receptors come from a man aged 25-45 years in good health.

This clone was detected a few times. J is TRBJ1-1 and V is TRBV7-9, with 9 nucleotides matching TRBD1. The length of the CDR3 is 14 residues. The V gene end was trimmed by 5 bases and the J gene end by 5 bases; junction bases not matched to a gene: 6. Germline CDR1 and CDR2: SEHNR and FQNEAQ (reference sequence). CDR3 in DNA: TGTGCCAGCAGCACAGCCGGGACAGGGACTGAAGCTTTCTTT. Encoded protein: CASSTAGTGTEAFF.

The rearrangement links TRBV27 to TRBJ2-7; no clear D gene. V was pared by 3 bases and J by 5 bases, with 11 bases between. Germline CDR1 is MNHEY and CDR2 is SMNVEV (reference sequence). The CDR3 is 13 amino acids. The CDR3 is CASSFAGSDEQYF. CDR3 DNA sequence: TGTGCCAGCAGTTTCGCCGGTAGTGACGAGCAGTACTTC.

The chain employs TRBV4-1 and TRBJ2-7, with 9 bases aligning to TRBD2. Germline V gives CDR1 MGHRA, CDR2 YSYEKL. The CDR3 consists of 15 residues. Unmatched junction bases numbered 4, after V lost 1 base and J lost 3 bases. The chain's CDR3 is CASSQAGSGGYEQYF. CDR3 in DNA: TGCGCCAGCAGCCAAGCAGGTAGCGGGGGCTACGAGCAGTACTTC.

This clone was counted once. Other nucleotide sequences in the sample specify the same CDR3. The V gene is TRBV7-9, the J gene TRBJ2-7; D uncertain. The CDR3 spans 13 residues. Germline V CDR1 and CDR2: SEHNR, FQNEAQ (reference sequence). Trimming took 4 bases from V and 0 from J, leaving 7 bases between them. This CDR3 is CASSSRDSYEQYF. The CDR3, as DNA: TGTGCCAGCAGCTCTAGAGACTCCTACGAGCAGTACTTC.

J is TRBJ1-2 and V is TRBV7-9, with D maybe TRBD1 (5 bases). CDR1 is SEHNR, CDR2 FQNEAQ, per germline (reference sequence). The CDR3 sequence is 13 residues long. The ends were cut back, 6 bases at V and 4 bases at J, with 12 bases in the middle. The CDR3 here is CASSPTDLYGYTF. In nucleotides, the CDR3 is TGTGCCAGCAGTCCGACAGACCTCTATGGCTACACCTTC.

The V and J genes are TRBV9 and TRBJ2-2; D remains unclear. The CDR3 is 15 amino acids. V was shortened by 5 bases and J by 3 bases, with 14 bases between the two germline ends. Per the germline V gene, CDR1 is SGDLS and CDR2 is YYNGEE. The CDR3 here is CASSVGSTDTGELFF. The CDR3 bases are TGTGCCAGCAGTGTGGGGTCTACGGACACCGGGGAGCTGTTTTTT.

The CDR3 sequence is CASSFDKNGYTF. Here the CDR3 DNA reads TGTGCCAGCAGCTTCGACAAGAATGGCTACACCTTC. This chain joins TRBV28 and TRBJ1-2, with D hard to call. Germline CDR1 MDHEN, CDR2 SYDVKM. The CDR3 contains 12 residues. Trimming left V 6 bases short and J 6 bases short, with 11 bases between.

With respect to this clone: Other DNA sequences of this sample code for an identical CDR3. The chain uses TRBV29-1 and TRBJ2-7, with a weak D call TRBD1 (5 bases). The V gene lost 3 bases and the J gene lost 2 bases, with 8 bases spanning the gap. CDR1 is SQVTM, CDR2 ANQGSEA, per germline. This CDR3 spans 12 amino acids. CDR3 loop: CSVEDTTYEQYF. The CDR3 nucleotides read TGCAGCGTTGAGGACACGACCTACGAGCAGTACTTC.

The chain recombines TRBV30 with TRBJ1-1, with D unclear. The germline CDR1 and CDR2 sequences are GTSNPN and SVGIG (reference sequence). This CDR3 contains 16 residues. Trimming left V 2 bases short and J 1 base short, with 17 bases between. The CDR3: CAWSFSFDKPNTEAFF. CDR3 nucleotide sequence: TGTGCCTGGAGTTTTTCCTTTGACAAACCGAACACTGAAGCTTTCTTT.

This clone was counted once. The chain carries TRBV11-2 and TRBJ2-1; no firm D call. V was clipped by 2 bases and J by 4 bases, with 15 bases between them. The CDR3 extends over 16 amino acids. CDR1 and CDR2 (germline): SGHAT, FQNNGV. This CDR3 is CASSLTYFAMYNEQFF. CDR3 DNA sequence: TGTGCCAGCAGCTTAACCTATTTTGCCATGTACAATGAGCAGTTCTTC.

V usage is TRBV27 and J usage is TRBJ2-3, with D tentatively TRBD1 or TRBD2 (6 bases each). V dropped 2 bases and J dropped 4 bases, with 19 bases sitting between them. CDR1 is MNHEY, CDR2 SMNVEV, per germline (reference sequence). The CDR3 has 17 amino acids. The CDR3: CASSLTLGGVEADTQYF. DNA of the CDR3: TGTGCCAGCAGTTTAACCTTGGGGGGCGTTGAGGCAGATACGCAGTATTTT.

The chain recombines TRBV7-3 with TRBJ2-7; no firm D call. This CDR3 has 13 residues. CDR1 and CDR2 (germline): SGHTA, FQGTGA. V was shortened by 1 base and J by 7 bases, with 11 bases between the two germline ends. The CDR3 DNA follows: TGTGCCAGCAGCTTAAATTGGTCGGAGGAGCAGTACTTC. Translated: CASSLNWSEEQYF. The full variable domain, rest sourced from reference TRBV7-3 and TRBJ2-7, is GAGVSQTPSNKVTEKGKYVELRCDPISGHTALYWYRQSLGQGPEFLIYFQGTGAADDSGLPNDRFFAVRPEGSVSTLKIQRTERGDSAVYLCASSLNWSEEQYFGPGTRLTVT.

The V and J genes are TRBV30 and TRBJ1-3, with D possibly being TRBD1 (5 bases). This CDR3 is built from 13 residues. CDR1 is GTSNPN and CDR2 is SVGIG in the germline V gene (reference sequence). Trimming pared 2 bases from V and 2 bases from J, leaving 7 bases between. CDR3 coding DNA: TGTGCCTGGAGTCAGGGTGCTGGAAACACCATATATTTT. This gives the protein CAWSQGAGNTIYF.

The rearrangement uses TRBV4-3 and TRBJ1-1, with TRBD1 identical over 10 bases. The CDR3 consists of 19 residues. CDR1 is LGHNA and CDR2 is YSLEER in the germline V gene. Trimming removed 0 bases from V and 7 bases from J; junction bases left unmatched: 17. The CDR3 DNA reads as TGCGCCAGCAGCCAAGATCCCGCGACAGGGGGCGCGGGCGGATTTGAAGCTTTCTTT. It codes for CASSQDPATGGAGGFEAFF.

The genes are TRBV29-1 and TRBJ2-7; 10 bases fit TRBD1. The junction had 2 bases not matched to a gene; V was cut back by 4 bases and J by 2 bases. The CDR3 extends over 13 amino acids. Germline values: CDR1 SQVTM, CDR2 ANQGSEA. CDR3 loop: CSVADRGAYEQYF. For the CDR3, the DNA is TGCAGCGTTGCGGACAGGGGGGCCTACGAGCAGTACTTC.